This T cell receptor beta chain is from a study of blood T cell repertoires in COVID-19. Measured with immunoSEQ multiplex PCR; TCRdb has only the in-frame clones, and not every one. Among 150,000 to 200,000 clones listed, 80% to 90% were seen once. This CDR3 has 13 amino acids. Germline-derived CDR1 and CDR2 are MNHEY and SMNVEV (reference sequence). The V end was cut by 5 bases, the J end by 4 bases, with 12 bases between. Sequenced input: peripheral blood. The sequence was collected from a woman aged 70-85 years with COVID-19, enrolled during active disease. The chain couples TRBV27 to TRBJ2-7, with a weak D call TRBD1 (6 bases). In nucleotides, the CDR3 is TGTGCCAGCAGTCTGATAACAGGGTACGAGCAGTACTTC. It is translated as CASSLITGYEQYF.